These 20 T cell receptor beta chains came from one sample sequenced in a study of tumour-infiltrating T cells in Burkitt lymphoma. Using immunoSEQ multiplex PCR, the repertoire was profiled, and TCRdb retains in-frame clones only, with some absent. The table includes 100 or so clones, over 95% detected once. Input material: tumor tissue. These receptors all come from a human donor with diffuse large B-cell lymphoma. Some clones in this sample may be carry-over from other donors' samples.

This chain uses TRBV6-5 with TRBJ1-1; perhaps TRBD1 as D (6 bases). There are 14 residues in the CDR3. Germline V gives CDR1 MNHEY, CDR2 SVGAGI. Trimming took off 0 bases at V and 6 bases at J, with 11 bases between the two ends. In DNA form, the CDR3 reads TGTGCCAGCAGTTACTCTCGGGGGGCTCCTGAAGCTTTCTTT. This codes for CASSYSRGAPEAFF.

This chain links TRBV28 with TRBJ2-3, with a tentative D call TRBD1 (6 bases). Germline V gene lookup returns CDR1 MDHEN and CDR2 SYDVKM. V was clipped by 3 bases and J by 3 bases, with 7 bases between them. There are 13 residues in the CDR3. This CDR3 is CASSFQGTDTQYF. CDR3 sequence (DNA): TGTGCCAGCAGTTTCCAGGGGACAGATACGCAGTATTTT. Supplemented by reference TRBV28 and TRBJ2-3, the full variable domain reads DVKVTQSSRYLVKRTGEKVFLECVQDMDHENMFWYRQDPGLGLRLIYFSYDVKMKEKGDIPEGYSVSREKKERFSLILESASTNQTSMYLCASSFQGTDTQYFGPGTRLTVL.

The CDR3 region is CASSPGTLNYEQYF. As DNA, the CDR3 is TGCGCCAGCAGCCCTGGGACTCTTAACTACGAGCAGTACTTC. The rearrangement joins TRBV5-1 to TRBJ2-7; weak D call: TRBD2 (6 bases). V lost 4 bases, J lost 3 bases, and 14 bases lay in between. Germline V gives CDR1 SGHRS, CDR2 YFSETQ. The length of the CDR3 is 14 residues. The entire variable domain, with the rest obtained from reference TRBV5-1 and TRBJ2-7, is as follows: KAGVTQTPRYLIKTRGQQVTLSCSPISGHRSVSWYQQTPGQGLQFLFEYFSETQRNKGNFPGRFSGRQFSNSRSEMNVSTLELGDSALYLCASSPGTLNYEQYFGPGTRLTVT.

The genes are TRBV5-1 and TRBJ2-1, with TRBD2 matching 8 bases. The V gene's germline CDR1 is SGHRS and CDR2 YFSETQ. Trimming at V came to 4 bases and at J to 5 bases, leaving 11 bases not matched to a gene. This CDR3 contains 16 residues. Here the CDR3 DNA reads TGCGCCAGCAGCAGGGGGGTTTCAGCGGGGGACAATGAGCAGTTCTTC. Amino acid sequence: CASSRGVSAGDNEQFF.

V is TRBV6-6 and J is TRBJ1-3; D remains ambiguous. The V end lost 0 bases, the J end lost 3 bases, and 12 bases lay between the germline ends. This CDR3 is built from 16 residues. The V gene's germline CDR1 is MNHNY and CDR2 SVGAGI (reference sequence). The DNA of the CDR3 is TGTGCCAGCAGTTACTCGGGCACCAGGAGTGGAAACACCATATATTTT. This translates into CASSYSGTRSGNTIYF.

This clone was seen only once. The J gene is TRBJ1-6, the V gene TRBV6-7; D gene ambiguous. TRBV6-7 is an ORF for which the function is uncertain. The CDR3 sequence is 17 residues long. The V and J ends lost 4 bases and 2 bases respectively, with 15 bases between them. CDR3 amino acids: CASSSPPHAAYNSPLHF. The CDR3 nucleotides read TGTGCCAGCAGTTCCCCCCCACACGCAGCCTATAATTCACCCCTCCACTTT.

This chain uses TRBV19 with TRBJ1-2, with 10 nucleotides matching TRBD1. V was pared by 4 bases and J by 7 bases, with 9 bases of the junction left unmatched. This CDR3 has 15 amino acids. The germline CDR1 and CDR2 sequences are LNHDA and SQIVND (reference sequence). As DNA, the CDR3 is TGTGCCAGTAGTACAACCGGGACAGGGGTAGCTGGCTACACCTTC. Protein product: CASSTTGTGVAGYTF. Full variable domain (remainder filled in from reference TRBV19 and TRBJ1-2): DGGITQSPKYLFRKEGQNVTLSCEQNLNHDAMYWYRQDPGQGLRLIYYSQIVNDFQKGDIAEGYSVSREKKESFPLTVTSAQKNPTAFYLCASSTTGTGVAGYTFGSGTRLTVV.

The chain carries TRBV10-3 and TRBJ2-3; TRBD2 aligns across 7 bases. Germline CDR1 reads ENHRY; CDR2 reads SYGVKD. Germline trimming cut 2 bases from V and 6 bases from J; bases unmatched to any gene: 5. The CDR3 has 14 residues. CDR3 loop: CAISELSGEDTQYF. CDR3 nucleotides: TGTGCCATCAGTGAGCTGAGCGGGGAGGATACGCAGTATTTT.

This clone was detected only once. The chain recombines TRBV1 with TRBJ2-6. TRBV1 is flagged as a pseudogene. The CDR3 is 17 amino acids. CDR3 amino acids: CTSSTTCAQSRANVLTF. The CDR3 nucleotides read TGCACCAGCAGTACCACTTGTGCACAAAGTCGGGCCAACGTCCTGACTTTC.

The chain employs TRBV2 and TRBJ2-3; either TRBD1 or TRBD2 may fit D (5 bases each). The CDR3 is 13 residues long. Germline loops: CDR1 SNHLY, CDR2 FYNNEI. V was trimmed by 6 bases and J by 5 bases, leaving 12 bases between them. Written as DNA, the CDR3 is TGTGCCAGCAGGGGGGATAATAGAGATACGCAGTATTTT. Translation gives CASRGDNRDTQYF.

CDR3 bases: TGCGCCAGCAGCTTCCATAACGAGCAGTACTTC. Amino acid sequence: CASSFHNEQYF. V is TRBV5-1 and J is TRBJ2-7; D not certain. The V end lost 2 bases, the J end lost 5 bases, and 5 bases lay between the germline ends. The germline CDR1 and CDR2 sequences are SGHRS and YFSETQ. CDR3 length: 11 residues.

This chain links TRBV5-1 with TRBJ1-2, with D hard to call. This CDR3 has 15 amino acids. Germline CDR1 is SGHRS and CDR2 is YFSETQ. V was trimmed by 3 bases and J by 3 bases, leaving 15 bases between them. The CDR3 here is CASSYLDPFDYGYTF. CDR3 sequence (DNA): TGCGCCAGCAGCTACCTAGACCCATTCGACTATGGCTACACCTTC. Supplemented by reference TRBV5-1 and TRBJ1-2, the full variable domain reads KAGVTQTPRYLIKTRGQQVTLSCSPISGHRSVSWYQQTPGQGLQFLFEYFSETQRNKGNFPGRFSGRQFSNSRSEMNVSTLELGDSALYLCASSYLDPFDYGYTFGSGTRLTVV.

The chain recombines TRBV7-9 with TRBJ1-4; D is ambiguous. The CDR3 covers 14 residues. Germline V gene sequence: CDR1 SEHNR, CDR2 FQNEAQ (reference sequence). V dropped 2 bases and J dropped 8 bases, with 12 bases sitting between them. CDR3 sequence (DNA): TGTGCCAGCAGCTTAAGAGTTGGATCCGAAAAACTGTTTTTT. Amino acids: CASSLRVGSEKLFF.

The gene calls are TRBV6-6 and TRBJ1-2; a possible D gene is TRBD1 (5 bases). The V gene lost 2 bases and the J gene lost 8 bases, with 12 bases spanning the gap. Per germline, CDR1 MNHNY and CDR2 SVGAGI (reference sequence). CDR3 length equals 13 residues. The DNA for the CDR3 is TGTGCCAGCAGTTACCGGGGGATGAGAGGCTACACCTTC. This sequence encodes CASSYRGMRGYTF.

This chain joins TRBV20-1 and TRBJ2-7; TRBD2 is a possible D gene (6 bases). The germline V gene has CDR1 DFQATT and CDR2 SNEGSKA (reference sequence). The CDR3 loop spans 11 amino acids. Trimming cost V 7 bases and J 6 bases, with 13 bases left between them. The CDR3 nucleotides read TGCAGTGTTTGGGGGGTAGGCGAGCAGTACTTC. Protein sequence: CSVWGVGEQYF.

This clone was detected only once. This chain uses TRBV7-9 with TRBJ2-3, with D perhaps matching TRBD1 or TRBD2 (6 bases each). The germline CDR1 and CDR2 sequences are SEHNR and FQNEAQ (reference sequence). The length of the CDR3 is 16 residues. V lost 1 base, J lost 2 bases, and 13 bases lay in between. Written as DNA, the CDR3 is TGTGCCAGCAGCTTAGTGAGGGGGGTCATCACAGATACGCAGTATTTT. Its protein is CASSLVRGVITDTQYF.

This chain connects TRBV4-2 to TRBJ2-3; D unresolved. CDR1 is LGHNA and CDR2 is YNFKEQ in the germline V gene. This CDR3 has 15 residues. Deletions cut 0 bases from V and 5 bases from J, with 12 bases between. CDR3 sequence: CASSQEVVLLDTQYF. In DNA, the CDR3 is TGTGCCAGCAGCCAAGAGGTCGTCCTCCTAGATACGCAGTATTTT.

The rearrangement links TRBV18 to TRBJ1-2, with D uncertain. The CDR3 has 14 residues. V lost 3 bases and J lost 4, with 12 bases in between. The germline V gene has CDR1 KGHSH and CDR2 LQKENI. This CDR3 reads CASSPGGNLYGYTF. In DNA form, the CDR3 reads TGTGCCAGCTCACCGGGCGGTAACCTCTATGGCTACACCTTC.

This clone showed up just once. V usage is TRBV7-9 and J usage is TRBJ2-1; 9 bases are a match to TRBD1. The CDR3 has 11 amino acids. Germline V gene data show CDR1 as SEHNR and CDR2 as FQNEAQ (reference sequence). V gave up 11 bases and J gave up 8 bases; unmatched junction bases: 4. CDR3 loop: CASTGGHEQFF. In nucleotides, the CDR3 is TGTGCCTCCACAGGGGGCCATGAGCAGTTCTTC.

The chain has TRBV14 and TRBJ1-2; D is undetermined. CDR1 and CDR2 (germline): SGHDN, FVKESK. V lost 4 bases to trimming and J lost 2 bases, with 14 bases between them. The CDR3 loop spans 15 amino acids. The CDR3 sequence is CASSPSLFANYGYTF. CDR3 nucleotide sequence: TGTGCCAGCAGCCCGAGCCTCTTTGCGAACTATGGCTACACCTTC.